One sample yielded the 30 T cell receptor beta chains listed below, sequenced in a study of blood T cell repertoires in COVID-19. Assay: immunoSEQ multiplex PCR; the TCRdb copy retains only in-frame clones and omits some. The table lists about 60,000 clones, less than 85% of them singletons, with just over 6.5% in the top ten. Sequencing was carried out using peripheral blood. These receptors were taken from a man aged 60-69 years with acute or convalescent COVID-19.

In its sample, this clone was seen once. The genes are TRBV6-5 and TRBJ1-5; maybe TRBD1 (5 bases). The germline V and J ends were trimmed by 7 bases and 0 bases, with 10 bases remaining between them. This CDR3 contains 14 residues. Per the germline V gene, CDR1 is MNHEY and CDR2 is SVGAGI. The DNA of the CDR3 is TGTGCCAGCATGGGGCTGAATAGCAATCAGCCCCAGCATTTT. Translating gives CASMGLNSNQPQHF.

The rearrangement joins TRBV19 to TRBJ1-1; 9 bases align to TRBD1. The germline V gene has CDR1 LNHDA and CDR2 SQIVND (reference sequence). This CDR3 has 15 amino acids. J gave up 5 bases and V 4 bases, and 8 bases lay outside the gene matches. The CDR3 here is CASSNRGPGGTEAFF. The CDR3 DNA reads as TGTGCCAGTAGTAACAGGGGGCCTGGAGGAACTGAAGCTTTCTTT.

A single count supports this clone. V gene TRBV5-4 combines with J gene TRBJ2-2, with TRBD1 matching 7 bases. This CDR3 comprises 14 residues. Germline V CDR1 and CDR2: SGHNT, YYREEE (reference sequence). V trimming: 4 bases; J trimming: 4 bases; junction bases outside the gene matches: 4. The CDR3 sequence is CASSIDRATGELFF. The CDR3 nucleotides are TGTGCCAGCAGCATCGACAGGGCCACCGGGGAGCTGTTTTTT. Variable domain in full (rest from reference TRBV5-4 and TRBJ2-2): ETGVTQSPTHLIKTRGQQVTLRCSSQSGHNTVSWYQQALGQGPQFIFQYYREEENGRGNFPPRFSGLQFPNYSSELNVNALELDDSALYLCASSIDRATGELFFGEGSRLTVL.

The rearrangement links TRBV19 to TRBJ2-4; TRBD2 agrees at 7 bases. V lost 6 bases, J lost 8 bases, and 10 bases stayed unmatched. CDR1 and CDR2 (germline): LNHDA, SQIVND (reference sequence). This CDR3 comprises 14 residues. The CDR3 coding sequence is TGTGCCAGTAGGGCCCCGGGAGGCGGAGACATTCAGTACTTC. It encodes CASRAPGGGDIQYF.

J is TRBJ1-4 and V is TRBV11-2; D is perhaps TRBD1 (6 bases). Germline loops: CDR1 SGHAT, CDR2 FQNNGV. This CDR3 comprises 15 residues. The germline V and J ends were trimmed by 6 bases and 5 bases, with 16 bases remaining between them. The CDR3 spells CASRSPGEGNEKLFF. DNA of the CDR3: TGTGCCAGCAGATCACCAGGGGAAGGGAATGAAAAACTGTTTTTT.

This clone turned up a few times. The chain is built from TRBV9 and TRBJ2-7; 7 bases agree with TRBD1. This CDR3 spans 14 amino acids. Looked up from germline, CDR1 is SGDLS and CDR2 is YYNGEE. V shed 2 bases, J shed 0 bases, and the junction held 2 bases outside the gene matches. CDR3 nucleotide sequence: TGTGCCAGCAGCGTCCGGGACAGCTCCTACGAGCAGTACTTC. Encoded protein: CASSVRDSSYEQYF. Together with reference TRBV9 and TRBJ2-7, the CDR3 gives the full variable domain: DSGVTQTPKHLITATGQRVTLRCSPRSGDLSVYWYQQSLDQGLQFLIQYYNGEERAKGNILERFSAQQFPDLHSELNLSSLELGDSALYFCASSVRDSSYEQYFGPGTRLTVT.

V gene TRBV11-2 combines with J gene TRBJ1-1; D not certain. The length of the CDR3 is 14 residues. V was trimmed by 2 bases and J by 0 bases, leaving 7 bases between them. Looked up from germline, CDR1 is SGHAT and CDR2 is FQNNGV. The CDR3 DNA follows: TGTGCCAGCAGCTTATCCAACTTGAACACTGAAGCTTTCTTT. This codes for CASSLSNLNTEAFF.

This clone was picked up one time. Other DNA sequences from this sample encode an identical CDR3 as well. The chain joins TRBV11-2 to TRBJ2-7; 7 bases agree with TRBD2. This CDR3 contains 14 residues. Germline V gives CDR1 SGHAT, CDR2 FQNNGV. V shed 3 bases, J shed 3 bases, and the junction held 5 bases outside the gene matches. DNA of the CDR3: TGTGCCAGCAGCTTGGGGGGGGGAGGCTACGAGCAGTACGTC. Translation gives CASSLGGGGYEQYV.

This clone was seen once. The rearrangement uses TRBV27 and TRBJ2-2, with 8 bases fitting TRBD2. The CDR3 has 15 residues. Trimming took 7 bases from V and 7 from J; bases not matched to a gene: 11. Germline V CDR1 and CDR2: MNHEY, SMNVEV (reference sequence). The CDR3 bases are TGTGCCAGCAACCCAGCGGGGGCCTCGGTCGGGGAGCTGTTTTTT. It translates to CASNPAGASVGELFF.

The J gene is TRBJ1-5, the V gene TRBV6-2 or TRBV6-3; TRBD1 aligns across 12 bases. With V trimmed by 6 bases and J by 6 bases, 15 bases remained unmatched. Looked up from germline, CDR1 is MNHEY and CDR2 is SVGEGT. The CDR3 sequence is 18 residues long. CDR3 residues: CASSPNSAGTGGAQPQHF. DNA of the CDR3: TGTGCCAGCAGCCCTAACTCAGCCGGGACAGGGGGCGCTCAGCCCCAGCATTTT.

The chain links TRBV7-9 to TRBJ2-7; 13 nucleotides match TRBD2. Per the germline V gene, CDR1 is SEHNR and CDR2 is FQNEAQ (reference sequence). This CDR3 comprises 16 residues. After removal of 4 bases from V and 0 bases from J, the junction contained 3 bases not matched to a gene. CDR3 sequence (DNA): TGTGCCAGCAGCTCCGGACTAGCGGGGGACTCCTACGAGCAGTACTTC. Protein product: CASSSGLAGDSYEQYF.

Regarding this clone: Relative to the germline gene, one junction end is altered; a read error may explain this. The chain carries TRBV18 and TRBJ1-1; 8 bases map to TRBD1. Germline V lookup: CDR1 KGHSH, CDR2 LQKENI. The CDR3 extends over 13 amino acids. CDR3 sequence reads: CATSGQGTAEAFF. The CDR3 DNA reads TGTGCCACCTCAGGACAGGGAACAGCTGAAGCTTTCTTT.

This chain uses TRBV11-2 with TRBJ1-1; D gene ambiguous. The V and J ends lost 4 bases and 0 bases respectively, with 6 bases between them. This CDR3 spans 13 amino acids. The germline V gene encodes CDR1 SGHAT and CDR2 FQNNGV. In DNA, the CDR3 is TGTGCCAGCAGCTCCGGAGTGAACACTGAAGCTTTCTTT. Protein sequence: CASSSGVNTEAFF.

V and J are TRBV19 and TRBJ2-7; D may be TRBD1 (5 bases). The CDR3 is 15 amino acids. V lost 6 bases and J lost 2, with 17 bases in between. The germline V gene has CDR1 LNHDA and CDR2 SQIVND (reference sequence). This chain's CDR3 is CASSQQQTATYEQYF. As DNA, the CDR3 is TGTGCCAGTAGCCAACAACAGACAGCCACCTACGAGCAGTACTTC.

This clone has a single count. The CDR3 region is CASSIGQGARAFF. Written as DNA, the CDR3 is TGTGCCAGCAGCATCGGACAGGGGGCGCGGGCTTTCTTT. The chain joins TRBV5-8 to TRBJ1-1; 11 bases agree with TRBD1. The CDR3 contains 13 residues. After removal of 4 bases from V and 11 bases from J, the junction contained 7 bases not matched to a gene. In germline, CDR1 is SGHTS, CDR2 YDEGEE.

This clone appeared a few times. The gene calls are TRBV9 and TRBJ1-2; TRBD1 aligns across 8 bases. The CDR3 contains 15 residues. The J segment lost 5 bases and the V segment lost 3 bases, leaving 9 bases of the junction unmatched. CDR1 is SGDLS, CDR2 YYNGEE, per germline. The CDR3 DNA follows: TGTGCCAGCAGCGCCACGACAGGGGCCCCGTATGGCTACACCTTC. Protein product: CASSATTGAPYGYTF. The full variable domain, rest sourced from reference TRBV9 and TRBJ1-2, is DSGVTQTPKHLITATGQRVTLRCSPRSGDLSVYWYQQSLDQGLQFLIQYYNGEERAKGNILERFSAQQFPDLHSELNLSSLELGDSALYFCASSATTGAPYGYTFGSGTRLTVV.

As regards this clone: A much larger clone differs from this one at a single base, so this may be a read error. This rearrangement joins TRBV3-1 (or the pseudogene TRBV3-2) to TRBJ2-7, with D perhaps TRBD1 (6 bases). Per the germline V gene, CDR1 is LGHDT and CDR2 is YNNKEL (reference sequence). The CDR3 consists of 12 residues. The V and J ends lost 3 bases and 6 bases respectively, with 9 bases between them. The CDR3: CASSHTGSEQYV. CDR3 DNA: TGTGCCAGCAGCCATACAGGGAGCGAGCAGTACGTC.

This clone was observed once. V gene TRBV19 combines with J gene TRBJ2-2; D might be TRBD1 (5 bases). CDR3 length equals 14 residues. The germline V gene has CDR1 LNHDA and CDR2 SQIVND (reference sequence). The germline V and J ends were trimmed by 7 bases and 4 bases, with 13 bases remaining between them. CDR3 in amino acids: CASTQGVFTGELFF. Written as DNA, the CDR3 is TGTGCCAGTACCCAAGGGGTGTTCACCGGGGAGCTGTTTTTT.

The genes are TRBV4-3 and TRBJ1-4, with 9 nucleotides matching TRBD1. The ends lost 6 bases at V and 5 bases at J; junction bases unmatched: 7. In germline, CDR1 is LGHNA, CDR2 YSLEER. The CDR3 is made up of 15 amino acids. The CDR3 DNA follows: TGCGCCAGCAGTCCGGGACAGGGAAGGAATGAAAAACTGTTTTTT. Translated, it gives CASSPGQGRNEKLFF.

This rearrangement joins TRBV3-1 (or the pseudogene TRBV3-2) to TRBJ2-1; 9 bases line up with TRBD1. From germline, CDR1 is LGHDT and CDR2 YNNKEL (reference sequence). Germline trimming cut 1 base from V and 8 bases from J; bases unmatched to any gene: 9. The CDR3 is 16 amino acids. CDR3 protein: CASSQVRGTGIHEQFF. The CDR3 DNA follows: TGTGCCAGCAGCCAAGTACGCGGGACAGGGATCCATGAGCAGTTCTTC.

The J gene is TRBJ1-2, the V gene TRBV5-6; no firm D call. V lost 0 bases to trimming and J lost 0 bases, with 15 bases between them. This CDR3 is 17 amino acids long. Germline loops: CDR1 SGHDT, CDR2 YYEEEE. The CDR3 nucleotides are TGTGCCAGCAGCTTGGTACTTTCGGGAACAGCTAACTATGGCTACACCTTC. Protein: CASSLVLSGTANYGYTF.

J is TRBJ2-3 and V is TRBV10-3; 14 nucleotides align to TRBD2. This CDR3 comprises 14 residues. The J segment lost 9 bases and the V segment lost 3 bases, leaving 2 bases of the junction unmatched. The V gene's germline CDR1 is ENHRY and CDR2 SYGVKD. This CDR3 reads CAISDGLAGGTQYF. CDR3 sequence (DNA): TGTGCCATCAGTGATGGACTAGCGGGGGGCACGCAGTATTTT.

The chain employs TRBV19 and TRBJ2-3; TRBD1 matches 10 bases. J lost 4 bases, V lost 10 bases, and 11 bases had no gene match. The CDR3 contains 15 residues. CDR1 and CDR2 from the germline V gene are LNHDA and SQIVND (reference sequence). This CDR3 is CATHSPGTGADTQYF. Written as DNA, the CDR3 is TGTGCCACCCACTCCCCCGGGACAGGGGCAGATACGCAGTATTTT.

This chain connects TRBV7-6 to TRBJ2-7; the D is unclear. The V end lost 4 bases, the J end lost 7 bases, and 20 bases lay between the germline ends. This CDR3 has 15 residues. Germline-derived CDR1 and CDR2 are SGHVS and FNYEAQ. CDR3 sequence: CASSSQNSLRGEQYF. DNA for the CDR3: TGTGCCAGCAGCTCACAGAATTCCCTCCGTGGGGAGCAGTACTTC.

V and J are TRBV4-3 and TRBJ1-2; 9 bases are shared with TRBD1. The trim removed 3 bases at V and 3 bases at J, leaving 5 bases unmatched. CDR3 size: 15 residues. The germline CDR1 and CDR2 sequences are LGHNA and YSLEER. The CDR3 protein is CASSHLTGGHYGYTF. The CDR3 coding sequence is TGCGCCAGCAGCCATTTAACAGGGGGCCACTATGGCTACACCTTC.

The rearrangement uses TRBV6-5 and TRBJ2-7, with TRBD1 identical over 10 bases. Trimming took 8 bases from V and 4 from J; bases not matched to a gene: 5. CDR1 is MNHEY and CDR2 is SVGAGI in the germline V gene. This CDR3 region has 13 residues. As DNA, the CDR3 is TGTGCCAGCTTCGACAGGGGGCGTTACGAGCAGTACTTC. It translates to CASFDRGRYEQYF.

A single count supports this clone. DNA of the CDR3: TGTGCCACCAGCAGAGATCGGGAACAGCTTGGCCGGCGTAATCAGCCCCAGCATTTT. Its protein product is CATSRDREQLGRRNQPQHF. The chain joins TRBV15 to TRBJ1-5; the D is unclear. The CDR3 consists of 19 residues. Trimming left V 0 bases short and J 4 bases short, with 22 bases between. CDR1 and CDR2 (germline): LNHNV, YYDKDF (reference sequence). Full variable domain (outside the CDR3, taken from reference TRBV15 and TRBJ1-5): DAMVIQNPRYQVTQFGKPVTLSCSQTLNHNVMYWYQQKSSQAPKLLFHYYDKDFNNEADTPDNFQSRRPNTSFCFLDIRSPGLGDTAMYLCATSRDREQLGRRNQPQHFGDGTRLSIL.

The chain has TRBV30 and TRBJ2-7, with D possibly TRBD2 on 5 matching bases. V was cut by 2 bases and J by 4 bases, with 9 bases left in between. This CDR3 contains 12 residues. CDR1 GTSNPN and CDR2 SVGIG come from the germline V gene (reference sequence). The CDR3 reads CAWSLGEYEQYV. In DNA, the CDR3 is TGTGCCTGGAGTCTGGGAGAATACGAGCAGTACGTC.

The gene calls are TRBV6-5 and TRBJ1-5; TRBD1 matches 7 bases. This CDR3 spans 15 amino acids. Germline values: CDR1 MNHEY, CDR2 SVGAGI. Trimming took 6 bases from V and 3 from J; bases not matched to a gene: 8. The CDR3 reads CASSLDRALNQPQHF. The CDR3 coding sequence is TGTGCCAGCAGCCTTGACAGGGCCCTCAATCAGCCCCAGCATTTT.

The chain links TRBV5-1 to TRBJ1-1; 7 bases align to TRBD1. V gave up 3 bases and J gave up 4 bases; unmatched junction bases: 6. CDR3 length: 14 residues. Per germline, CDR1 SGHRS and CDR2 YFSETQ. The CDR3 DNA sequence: TGCGCCAGCAGCTCGGGACAGTGGGGCACTGAAGCTTTCTTT. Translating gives CASSSGQWGTEAFF.